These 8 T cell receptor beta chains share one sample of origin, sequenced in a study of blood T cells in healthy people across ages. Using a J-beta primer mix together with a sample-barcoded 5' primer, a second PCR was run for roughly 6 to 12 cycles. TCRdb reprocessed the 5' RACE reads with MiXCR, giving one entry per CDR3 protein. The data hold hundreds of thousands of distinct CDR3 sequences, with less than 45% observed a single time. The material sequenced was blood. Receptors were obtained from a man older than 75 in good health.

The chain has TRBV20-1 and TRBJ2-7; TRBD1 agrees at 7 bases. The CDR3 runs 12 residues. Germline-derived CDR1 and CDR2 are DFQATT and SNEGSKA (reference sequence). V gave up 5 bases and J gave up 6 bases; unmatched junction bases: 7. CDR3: CSAHRQGSEQYF. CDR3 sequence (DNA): TGCAGTGCTCACCGACAGGGAAGCGAGCAGTACTTC.

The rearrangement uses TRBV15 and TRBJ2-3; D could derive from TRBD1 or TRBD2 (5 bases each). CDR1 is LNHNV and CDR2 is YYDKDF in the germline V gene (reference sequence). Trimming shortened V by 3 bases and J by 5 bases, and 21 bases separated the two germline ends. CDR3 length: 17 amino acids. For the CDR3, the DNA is TGTGCCACCAGCAGTCCGCGCGCGTCAGGGAGTGTAGATACGCAGTATTTT. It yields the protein CATSSPRASGSVDTQYF.

The CDR3 region has the DNA TGCAGTGCCCCCCGGGACAGGGGGCGCTACAATGAGCAGTACTTC. Translating gives CSAPRDRGRYNEQYF. V gene TRBV20-1 combines with J gene TRBJ2-7, with 12 bases fitting TRBD1. The CDR3 consists of 15 residues. V gave up 6 bases and J gave up 7 bases; unmatched junction bases: 13. Germline V gene sequence: CDR1 DFQATT, CDR2 SNEGSKA (reference sequence).

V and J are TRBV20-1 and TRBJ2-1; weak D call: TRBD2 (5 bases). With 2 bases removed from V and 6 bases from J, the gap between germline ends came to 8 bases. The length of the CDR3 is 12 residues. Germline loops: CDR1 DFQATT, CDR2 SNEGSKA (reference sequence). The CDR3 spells CSARPSFNEQFF. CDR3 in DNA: TGCAGTGCTAGACCTAGCTTCAATGAGCAGTTCTTC.

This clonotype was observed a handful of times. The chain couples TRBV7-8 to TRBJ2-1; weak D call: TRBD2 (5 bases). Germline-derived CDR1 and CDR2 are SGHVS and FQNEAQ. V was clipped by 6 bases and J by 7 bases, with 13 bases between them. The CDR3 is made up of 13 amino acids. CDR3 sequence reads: CASRQEVENEQFF. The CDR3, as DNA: TGTGCCAGCAGGCAGGAGGTTGAGAATGAGCAGTTCTTC.

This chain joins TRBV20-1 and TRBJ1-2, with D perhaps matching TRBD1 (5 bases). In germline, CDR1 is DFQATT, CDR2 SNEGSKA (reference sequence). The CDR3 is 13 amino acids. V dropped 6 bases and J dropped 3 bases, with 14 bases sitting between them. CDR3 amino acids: CSASTGTDYGYTF. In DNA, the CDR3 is TGCAGTGCCTCCACCGGGACCGACTATGGCTACACCTTC.

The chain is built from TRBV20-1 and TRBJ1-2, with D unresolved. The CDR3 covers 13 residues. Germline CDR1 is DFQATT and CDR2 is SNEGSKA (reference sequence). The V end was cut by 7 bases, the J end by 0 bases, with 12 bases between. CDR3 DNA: TGCAGTGTCCCAAAGGTCGCTAACTATGGCTACACCTTC. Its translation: CSVPKVANYGYTF.

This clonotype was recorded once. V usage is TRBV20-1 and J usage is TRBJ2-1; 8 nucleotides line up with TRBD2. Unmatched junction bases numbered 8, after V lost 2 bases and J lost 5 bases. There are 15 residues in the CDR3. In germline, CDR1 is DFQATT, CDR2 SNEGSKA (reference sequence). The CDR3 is CSARPPTSANNEQFF. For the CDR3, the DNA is TGCAGTGCTAGACCCCCGACTAGCGCCAACAATGAGCAGTTCTTC.